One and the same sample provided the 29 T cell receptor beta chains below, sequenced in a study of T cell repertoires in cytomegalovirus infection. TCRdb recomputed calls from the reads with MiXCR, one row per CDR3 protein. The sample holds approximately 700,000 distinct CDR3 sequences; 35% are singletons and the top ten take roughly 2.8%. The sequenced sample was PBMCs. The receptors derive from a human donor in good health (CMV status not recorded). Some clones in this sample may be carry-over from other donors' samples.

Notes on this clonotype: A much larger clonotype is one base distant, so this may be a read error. The CDR3: CASSLHVNTEAFF. The DNA for the CDR3 is TGTGCCAGCAGCTTACACGTGAACACTGAAGCTTTCTTT. The chain links TRBV7-9 to TRBJ1-1; D not resolved. Germline CDR1 SEHNR, CDR2 FQNEAQ (reference sequence). V lost 2 bases and J 0 bases, leaving 4 bases between the germline ends. This CDR3 contains 13 residues.

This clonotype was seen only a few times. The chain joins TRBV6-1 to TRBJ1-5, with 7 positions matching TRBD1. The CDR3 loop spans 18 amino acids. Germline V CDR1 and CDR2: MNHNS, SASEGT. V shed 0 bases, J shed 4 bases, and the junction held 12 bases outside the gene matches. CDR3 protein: CASSEAEAGGRRNQPQHF. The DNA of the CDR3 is TGTGCCAGCAGTGAAGCTGAGGCAGGGGGGCGAAGGAATCAGCCCCAGCATTTT.

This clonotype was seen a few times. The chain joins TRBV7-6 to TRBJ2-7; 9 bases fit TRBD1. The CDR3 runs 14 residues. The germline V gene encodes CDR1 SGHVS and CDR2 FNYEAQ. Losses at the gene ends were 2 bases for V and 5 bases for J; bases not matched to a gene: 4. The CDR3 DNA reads TGTGCCAGCAGCTTAAAACAGGGGGCCCACGAGCAGTACTTC. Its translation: CASSLKQGAHEQYF.

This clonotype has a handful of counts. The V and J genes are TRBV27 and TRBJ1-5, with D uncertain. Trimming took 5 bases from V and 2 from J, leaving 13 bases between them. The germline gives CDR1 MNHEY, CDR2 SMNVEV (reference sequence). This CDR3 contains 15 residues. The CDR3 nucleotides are TGTGCCAGCAGTCCCAGTGGTCGGCGCAATCAGCCCCAGCATTTT. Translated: CASSPSGRRNQPQHF.

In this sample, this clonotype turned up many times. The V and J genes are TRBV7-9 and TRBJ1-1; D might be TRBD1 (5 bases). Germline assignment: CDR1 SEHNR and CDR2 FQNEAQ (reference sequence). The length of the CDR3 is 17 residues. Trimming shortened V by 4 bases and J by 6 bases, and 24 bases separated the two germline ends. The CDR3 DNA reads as TGTGCCAGCAGCTGGAAGCGGGCGGGCAGGGTCGGGGCTGAAGCTTTCTTT. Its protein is CASSWKRAGRVGAEAFF.

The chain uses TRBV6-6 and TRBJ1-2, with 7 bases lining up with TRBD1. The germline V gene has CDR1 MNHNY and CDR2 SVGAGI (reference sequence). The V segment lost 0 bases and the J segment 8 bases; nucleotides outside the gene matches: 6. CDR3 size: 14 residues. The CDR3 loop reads CASSYSGQGGGYTF. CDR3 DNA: TGTGCCAGCAGTTACTCTGGGCAGGGGGGGGGCTACACCTTC.

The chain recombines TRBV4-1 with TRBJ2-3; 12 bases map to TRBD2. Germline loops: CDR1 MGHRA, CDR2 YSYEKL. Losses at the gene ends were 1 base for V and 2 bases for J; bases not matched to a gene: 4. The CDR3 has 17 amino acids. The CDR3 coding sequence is TGCGCCAGCAGCCAAGGGGGGACTAGCGGGTACACAGATACGCAGTATTTT. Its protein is CASSQGGTSGYTDTQYF.

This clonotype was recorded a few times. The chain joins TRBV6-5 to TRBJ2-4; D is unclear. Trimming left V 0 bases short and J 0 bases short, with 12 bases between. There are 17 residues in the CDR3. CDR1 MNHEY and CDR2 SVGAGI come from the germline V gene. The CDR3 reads CASSYSSNLLAKNIQYF. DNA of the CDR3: TGTGCCAGCAGTTACTCGAGTAATTTGCTAGCCAAAAACATTCAGTACTTC.

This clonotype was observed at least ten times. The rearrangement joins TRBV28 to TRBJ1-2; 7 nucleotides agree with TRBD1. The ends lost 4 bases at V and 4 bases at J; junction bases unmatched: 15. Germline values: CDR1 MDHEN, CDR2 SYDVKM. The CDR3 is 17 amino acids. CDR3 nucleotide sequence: TGTGCCAGCAGTTCCCCACGACAGGGCTCTAATAGCTATGGCTACACCTTC. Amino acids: CASSSPRQGSNSYGYTF.

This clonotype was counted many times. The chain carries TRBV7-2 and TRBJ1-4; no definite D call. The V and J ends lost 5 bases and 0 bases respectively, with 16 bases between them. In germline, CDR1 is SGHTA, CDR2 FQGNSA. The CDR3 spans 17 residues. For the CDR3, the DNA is TGTGCCAGCAGCCACACTAGGCGCCGTGCAACTAATGAAAAACTGTTTTTT. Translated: CASSHTRRRATNEKLFF.

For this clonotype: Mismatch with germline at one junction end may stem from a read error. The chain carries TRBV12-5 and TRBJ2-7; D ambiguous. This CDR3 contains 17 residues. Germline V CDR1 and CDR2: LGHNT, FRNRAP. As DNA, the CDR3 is TGTGCTAGTGGTCTCCCAGAAAGGGCAGCTATCTCCCACGAGCAGTACTTC. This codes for CASGLPERAAISHEQYF.

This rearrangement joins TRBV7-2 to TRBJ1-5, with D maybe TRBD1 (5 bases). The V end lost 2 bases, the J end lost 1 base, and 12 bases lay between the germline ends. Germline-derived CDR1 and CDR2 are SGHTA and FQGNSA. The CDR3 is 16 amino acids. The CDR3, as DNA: TGTGCCAGCAGCTTACCAGGGTATTGGAGCAATCAGCCCCAGCATTTT. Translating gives CASSLPGYWSNQPQHF.

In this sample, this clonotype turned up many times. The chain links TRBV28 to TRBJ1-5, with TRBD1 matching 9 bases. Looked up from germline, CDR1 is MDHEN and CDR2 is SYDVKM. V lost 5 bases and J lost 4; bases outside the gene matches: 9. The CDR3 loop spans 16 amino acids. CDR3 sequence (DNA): TGTGCCAGCAGTAGGACAGGGGAGGTGAGGAATCAGCCCCAGCATTTT. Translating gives CASSRTGEVRNQPQHF.

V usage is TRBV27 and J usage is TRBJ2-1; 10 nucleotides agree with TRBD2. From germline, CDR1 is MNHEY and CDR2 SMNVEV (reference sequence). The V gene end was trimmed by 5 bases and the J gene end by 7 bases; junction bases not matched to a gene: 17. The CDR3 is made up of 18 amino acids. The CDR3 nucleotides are TGTGCCAGCAGTCCCTCGTTAGCGGGAGGTAAGATTGGTAATGAGCAGTTCTTC. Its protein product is CASSPSLAGGKIGNEQFF.

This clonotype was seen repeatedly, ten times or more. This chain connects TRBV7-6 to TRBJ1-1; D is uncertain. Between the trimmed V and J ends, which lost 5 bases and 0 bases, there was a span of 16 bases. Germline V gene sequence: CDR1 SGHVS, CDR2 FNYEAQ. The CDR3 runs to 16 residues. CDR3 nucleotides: TGTGCCAGCAGCCCAAGCTTTGGGTACTTGAACACTGAAGCTTTCTTT. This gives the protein CASSPSFGYLNTEAFF.

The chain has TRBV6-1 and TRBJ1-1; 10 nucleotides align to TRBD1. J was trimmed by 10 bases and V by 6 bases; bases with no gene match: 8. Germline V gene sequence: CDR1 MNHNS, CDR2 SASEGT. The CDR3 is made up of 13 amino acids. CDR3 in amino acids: CASRTGQGKGAFF. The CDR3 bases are TGTGCCAGCAGGACGGGACAGGGGAAGGGAGCTTTCTTT.

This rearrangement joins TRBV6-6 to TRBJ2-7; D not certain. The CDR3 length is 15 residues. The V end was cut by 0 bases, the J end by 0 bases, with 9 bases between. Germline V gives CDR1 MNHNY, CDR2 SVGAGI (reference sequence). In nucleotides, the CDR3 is TGTGCCAGCAGTTACTCGGCAGGATGCTCCTACGAGCAGTACTTC. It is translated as CASSYSAGCSYEQYF.

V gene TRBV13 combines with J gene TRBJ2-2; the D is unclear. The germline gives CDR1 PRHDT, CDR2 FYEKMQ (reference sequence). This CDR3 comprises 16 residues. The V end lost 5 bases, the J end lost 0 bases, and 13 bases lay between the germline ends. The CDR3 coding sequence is TGTGCCAGCAGCCTGGCCCCCAACGCGAACACCGGGGAGCTGTTTTTT. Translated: CASSLAPNANTGELFF. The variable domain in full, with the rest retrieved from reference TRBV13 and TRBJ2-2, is AAGVIQSPRHLIKEKRETATLKCYPIPRHDTVYWYQQGPGQDPQFLISFYEKMQSDKGSIPDRFSAQQFSDYHSELNMSSLELGDSALYFCASSLAPNANTGELFFGEGSRLTVL.

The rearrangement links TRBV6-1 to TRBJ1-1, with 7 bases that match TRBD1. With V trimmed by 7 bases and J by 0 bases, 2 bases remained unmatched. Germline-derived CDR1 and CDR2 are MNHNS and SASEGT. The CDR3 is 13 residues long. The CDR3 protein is CASKGQMNTEAFF. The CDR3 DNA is TGTGCCAGCAAGGGACAGATGAACACTGAAGCTTTCTTT.

The CDR3 loop reads CACYEGQSSYEQYF. DNA for the CDR3: TGTGCCTGTTACGAGGGGCAGAGCTCCTACGAGCAGTACTTC. This chain links TRBV6-8 with TRBJ2-7; D might be TRBD1 or TRBD2, each matching 5 bases. This CDR3 spans 14 amino acids. V gave up 11 bases and J gave up 0 bases, with 17 bases separating them. CDR1 MNHGY and CDR2 SAAAGT come from the germline V gene.

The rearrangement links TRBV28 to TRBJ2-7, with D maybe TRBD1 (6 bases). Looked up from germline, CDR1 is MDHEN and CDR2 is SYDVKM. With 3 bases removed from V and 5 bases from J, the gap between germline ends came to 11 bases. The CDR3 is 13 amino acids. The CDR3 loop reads CASSFRDIDEQYF. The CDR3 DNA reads TGTGCCAGCAGTTTCCGGGACATCGACGAGCAGTACTTC.

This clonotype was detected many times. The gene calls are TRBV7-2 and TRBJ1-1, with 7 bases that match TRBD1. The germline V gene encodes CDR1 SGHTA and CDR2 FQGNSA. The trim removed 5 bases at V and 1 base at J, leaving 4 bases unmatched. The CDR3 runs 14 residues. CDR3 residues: CASSDGTANTEAFF. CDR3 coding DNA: TGTGCCAGCAGCGACGGGACAGCGAACACTGAAGCTTTCTTT.

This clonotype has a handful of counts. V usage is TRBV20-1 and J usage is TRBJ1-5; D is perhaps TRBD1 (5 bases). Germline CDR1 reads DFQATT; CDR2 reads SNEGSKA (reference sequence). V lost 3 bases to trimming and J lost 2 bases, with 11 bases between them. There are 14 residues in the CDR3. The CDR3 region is CSASAGRGNQPQHF. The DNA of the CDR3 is TGCAGTGCTAGTGCAGGGAGAGGCAATCAGCCCCAGCATTTT.

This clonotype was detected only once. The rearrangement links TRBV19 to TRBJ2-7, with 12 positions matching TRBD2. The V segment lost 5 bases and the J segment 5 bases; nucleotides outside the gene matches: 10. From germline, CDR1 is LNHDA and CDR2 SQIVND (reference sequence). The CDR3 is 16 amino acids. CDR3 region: CASSHRTSGTGNEQYF. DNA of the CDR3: TGTGCCAGTAGTCATCGGACTAGCGGGACGGGCAACGAGCAGTACTTC.

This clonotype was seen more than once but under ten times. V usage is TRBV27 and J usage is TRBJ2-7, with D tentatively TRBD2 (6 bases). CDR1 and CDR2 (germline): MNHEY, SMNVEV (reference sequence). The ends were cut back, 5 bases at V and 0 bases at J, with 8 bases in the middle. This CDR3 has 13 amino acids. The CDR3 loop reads CASSGTYSYEQYF. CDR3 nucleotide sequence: TGTGCCAGCAGTGGGACTTACTCCTACGAGCAGTACTTC.

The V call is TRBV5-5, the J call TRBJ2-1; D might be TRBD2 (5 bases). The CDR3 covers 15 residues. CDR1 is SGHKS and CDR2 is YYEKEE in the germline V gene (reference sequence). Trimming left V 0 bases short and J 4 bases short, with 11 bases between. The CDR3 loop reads CASSLGYSEYNEQFF. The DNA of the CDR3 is TGTGCCAGCAGCTTGGGATATAGCGAGTACAATGAGCAGTTCTTC.

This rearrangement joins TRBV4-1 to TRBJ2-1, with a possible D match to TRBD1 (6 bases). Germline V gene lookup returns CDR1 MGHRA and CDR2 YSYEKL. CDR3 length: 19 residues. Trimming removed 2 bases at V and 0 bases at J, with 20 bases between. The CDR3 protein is CASSQPGASLASSYNEQFF. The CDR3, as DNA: TGCGCCAGCAGCCAACCAGGGGCCTCCCTTGCAAGCTCCTACAATGAGCAGTTCTTC.

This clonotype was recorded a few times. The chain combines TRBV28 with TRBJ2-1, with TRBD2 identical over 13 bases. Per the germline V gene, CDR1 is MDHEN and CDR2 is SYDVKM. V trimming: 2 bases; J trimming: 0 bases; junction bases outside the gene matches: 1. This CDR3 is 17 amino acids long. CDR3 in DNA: TGTGCCAGCAGTTTAACTAGCGGGAGGGCCTCCTACAATGAGCAGTTCTTC. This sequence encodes CASSLTSGRASYNEQFF.

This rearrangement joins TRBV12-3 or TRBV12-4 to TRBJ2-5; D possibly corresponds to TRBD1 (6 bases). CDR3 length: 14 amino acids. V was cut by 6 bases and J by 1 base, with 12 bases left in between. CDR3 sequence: CASSIGTTQETQYF. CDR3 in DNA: TGTGCCAGCAGCATTGGGACAACCCAAGAGACCCAGTACTTC.